Listed below are T cell receptor beta chains from one sample, sequenced in a study of T cell changes during pregnancy in multiple sclerosis. Produced via immunoSEQ multiplex PCR; TCRdb's table is partial and in-frame only. In the table there are roughly 90,000 clones, approximately 94% of which are singletons. Specimen: peripheral blood, collected in the third trimester of pregnancy. Source of these receptors: a female donor with multiple sclerosis, enrolled in a pregnancy study. Both conserved end residues are part of each CDR3. The order of the fields is D gene, J gene, clone size, V gene, CDR3 DNA, CDR3 protein. A D gene is named only where the DNA matches it firmly. Some rows have no size entry. The others give once, few or many, or a class for an expanded clone.

D: -
J: TRBJ2-1
size: -
V: TRBV19
DNA: TGTGCCAGTAGGGAGGGCGTAACCTACAATGAGCAGTTCTTC
CDR3: CASREGVTYNEQFF

D: -
J: TRBJ2-4
size: -
V: TRBV2
DNA: TGTGCCAGCAGTGAAGCCCGGGGGGCATCCAAAAACATTCAGTACTTC
CDR3: CASSEARGASKNIQYF

D: TRBD1
J: TRBJ2-5
size: once
V: TRBV7-8
DNA: TGTGCCAGCAGCCTCAAAACGGGACAGGGGGAAGAGACCCAGTACTTC
CDR3: CASSLKTGQGEETQYF

D: TRBD2
J: TRBJ2-5
size: -
V: TRBV5-4
DNA: TGTGCCAGCAGCCGGTCAGCTAGCGGGCAAGAGACCCAGTACTTC
CDR3: CASSRSASGQETQYF

D: -
J: TRBJ1-1
size: -
V: TRBV15
DNA: TGTGCCACCAGCAGGCCCTTAGCGGCGGAAGCTTTCTTT
CDR3: CATSRPLAAEAFF

D: TRBD2
J: TRBJ2-2
size: once
V: TRBV4-1
DNA: TGCGCCAGCAGCCAAGGTGATAGCGGGAGGGCGTGGGGCACCGGGGAGCTGTTTTTT
CDR3: CASSQGDSGRAWGTGELFF

D: -
J: TRBJ1-1
size: -
V: TRBV7-2
DNA: TGTGCCAGCAGCTTAGACGAGGGTGAAGCTTTCTTT
CDR3: CASSLDEGEAFF

D: -
J: TRBJ1-5
size: -
V: TRBV9
DNA: TGTGCCAGCAGCGCCACTTATAGCAATCAGCCCCAGCATTTT
CDR3: CASSATYSNQPQHF

D: -
J: TRBJ2-7
size: -
V: TRBV25-1
DNA: TGTGCCAGCAGTGCATTCCCAGACTCCGAGCAGTACTTC
CDR3: CASSAFPDSEQYF

D: TRBD2
J: TRBJ2-1
size: -
V: TRBV28
DNA: TGTGCCAGCAGGCCCGTTAGGACTAGCACCTACAATGAGCAGTTCTTC
CDR3: CASRPVRTSTYNEQFF

D: TRBD2
J: TRBJ2-3
size: -
V: TRBV7-7
DNA: TGTGCTAGCAGCTCGGGACTAGCGGTGAAGGATACGCAGTATTTT
CDR3: CASSSGLAVKDTQYF

D: TRBD2
J: TRBJ2-1
size: -
V: TRBV19
DNA: TGTGCCAGTAGTATGACTAGCGGGAGGGGAATCAATGAGCAGTTCTTC
CDR3: CASSMTSGRGINEQFF

D: -
J: TRBJ2-7
size: -
V: TRBV5-1
DNA: TGCGCCAGCAGCTTGACACCACCCTACGAGCAGTACTTC
CDR3: CASSLTPPYEQYF

D: -
J: TRBJ1-1
size: -
V: TRBV28
DNA: TGTGCCAGCAGCGGGAGTAGGGGAGCGAGGGCTGAAGCTTTCTTT
CDR3: CASSGSRGARAEAFF

D: -
J: TRBJ2-3
size: -
V: TRBV6-6
DNA: TGTGCCAGCAATTACGCGGGGGATACGCAGTATTTT
CDR3: CASNYAGDTQYF

D: -
J: TRBJ2-7
size: -
V: TRBV7-6
DNA: TGTGCCAGCAGCTTAGACCGAATGAGCTCCTACGAGCAGTACTTC
CDR3: CASSLDRMSSYEQYF

D: TRBD1
J: TRBJ2-1
size: -
V: TRBV7-2
DNA: TGTGCCAGCAGTGAGGGACAGAGCTCCTACAATGAGCAGTTCTTC
CDR3: CASSEGQSSYNEQFF

D: TRBD2
J: TRBJ2-5
size: -
V: TRBV5-1
DNA: TGCGCCAGCAGCTTGGGACTAGCAGGGCAAGAGACCCAGTACTTC
CDR3: CASSLGLAGQETQYF

D: TRBD2
J: TRBJ2-3
size: -
V: TRBV5-1
DNA: TGCGCCAGCAGCTTGGTCAGCGGGAGCCTTAGCACAGATACGCAGTATTTT
CDR3: CASSLVSGSLSTDTQYF

D: TRBD2
J: TRBJ2-1
size: -
V: TRBV30
DNA: TGTGCCTGGAGTCCCCGACCGGGACTAGCGGACAATGAGCAGTTCTTC
CDR3: CAWSPRPGLADNEQFF

D: -
J: TRBJ2-1
size: -
V: TRBV27
DNA: TGTGCCAGCTGGCCCCAGGGGACATCCTACAATGAGCAGTTCTTC
CDR3: CASWPQGTSYNEQFF

D: -
J: TRBJ2-1
size: once
V: TRBV27
DNA: TGTGCCAGCAGTTTAGAGGTTACTAGCTATGAGCAGTTCTTC
CDR3: CASSLEVTSYEQFF

D: TRBD2
J: TRBJ2-7
size: -
V: TRBV6-6
DNA: TGTGCCAGCACTAGAGCGGGATCAGTTAACGAGCAGTACTTC
CDR3: CASTRAGSVNEQYF

D: -
J: TRBJ2-5
size: -
V: TRBV6-5
DNA: TGTGCCAGCAGTTACTCTGGGACTTTCCAAGAGACCCAGTACTTC
CDR3: CASSYSGTFQETQYF

D: TRBD2
J: TRBJ2-7
size: -
V: TRBV14
DNA: TGTGCCAGCAGCCAATCTAGCGGGAGGGTGGACGAGCAGTACTTC
CDR3: CASSQSSGRVDEQYF

D: TRBD2
J: TRBJ2-1
size: -
V: TRBV7-9
DNA: TGTGCCAGCAGCTCCGGGACTAGAGTTCATGAGCAGTTCTTC
CDR3: CASSSGTRVHEQFF

D: TRBD1
J: TRBJ2-7
size: -
V: TRBV6-5
DNA: TGTGCCAGCAGTGCATCAGGGGGCTACGAGCAGTACTTC
CDR3: CASSASGGYEQYF

D: TRBD2
J: TRBJ2-7
size: -
V: TRBV4-3
DNA: TGCGCCAGCAGCCTAACCAGAGCGGGAGGGGACGAGCAGTACTTC
CDR3: CASSLTRAGGDEQYF

D: -
J: TRBJ1-5
size: -
V: TRBV6-5
DNA: TGTGCCAGCAGTTACGGTGGCACCCAGCATTTT
CDR3: CASSYGGTQHF

D: TRBD1
J: TRBJ1-1
size: -
V: TRBV30
DNA: TGTGCCTGGAGGTCAGGGGGAGAGAGCACTGAAGCTTTCTTT
CDR3: CAWRSGGESTEAFF

D: -
J: TRBJ1-4
size: -
V: TRBV1
DNA: TGCACCAGCAGCCAAAGCTCCTGGGACAGGGTTGCAACTAATGAAAAACTGTTTTTT
CDR3: CTSSQSSWDRVATNEKLFF

D: -
J: TRBJ2-7
size: -
V: TRBV28
DNA: TGTGCCAGCAGTACCGCAGTACCTCTCTACGAGCAGTACTTC
CDR3: CASSTAVPLYEQYF

D: -
J: TRBJ1-1
size: -
V: TRBV27
DNA: TGTGCCAGCAGTTTATTGGGCCACCTGAACACTGAAGCTTTCTTT
CDR3: CASSLLGHLNTEAFF

D: -
J: TRBJ1-2
size: -
V: TRBV7-4
DNA: TGTGCCAGGACTATGTATTGGAGGGAGGTTGGCTACACCTTC
CDR3: CARTMYWREVGYTF